The 6 T cell receptor beta chains reported below all come from one sample, sequenced in a study of Ad26.COV2.S vaccination and SARS-CoV-2 variants. The sample's treatment: around 19 received Ad26.COV2.S at low or high dose, single or two shots; about 5 received placebo; per-sample allocation not given. Vaccine and placebo recipients were sampled on day 63 after the first injection. Produced via immunoSEQ multiplex PCR; TCRdb's table is partial and in-frame only. The table records 400,000 to 450,000 clones, about 90% of them present only once. This material consisted of peripheral blood, taken in a trial of Ad26.COV2.S vaccine versus placebo. The receptors were sampled from a person between 18 and 60 years old who received the Ad26.COV2.S COVID-19 vaccine or a placebo.

CDR3: CASSLGEETQYF. The CDR3 DNA sequence: TGTGCCAGCAGTTTAGGGGAGGAGACCCAGTACTTC. This sequence joins TRBV27 and TRBJ2-5; tentatively, D is TRBD2 (5 bases). From germline, CDR1 is MNHEY and CDR2 SMNVEV (reference sequence). Trimming left V 2 bases short and J 5 bases short, with 6 bases between. The CDR3 totals 12 residues.

This chain links TRBV3-1 (or the pseudogene TRBV3-2) with TRBJ1-1; TRBD1 agrees at 7 bases. The CDR3 covers 14 residues. CDR1 LGHDT and CDR2 YNNKEL come from the germline V gene (reference sequence). Trimming at V came to 0 bases and at J to 11 bases, leaving 9 bases not matched to a gene. The CDR3 DNA follows: TGTGCCAGCAGCCAAGACTGGACAGGTGGAATGGCTTTCTTT. Translation: CASSQDWTGGMAFF.

The CDR3 reads CASSFTGTAMNTEAFF. The CDR3 DNA is TGTGCCAGCAGCTTTACCGGGACAGCGATGAACACTGAAGCTTTCTTT. V is TRBV7-9 and J is TRBJ1-1; TRBD1 aligns across 7 bases. The CDR3 contains 16 residues. V lost 3 bases to trimming and J lost 0 bases; unmatched junction nucleotides: 7. Germline CDR1 is SEHNR and CDR2 is FQNEAQ (reference sequence).

The table lists this clone with a few counts. The chain has TRBV4-3 and TRBJ2-3; D may be TRBD2 (5 bases). Deletions cut 0 bases from V and 7 bases from J, with 17 bases between. The germline gives CDR1 LGHNA, CDR2 YSLEER. The CDR3 totals 16 residues. Written as DNA, the CDR3 is TGCGCCAGCAGCCAAGATCGCGAGGGTTCCCCCAATACGCAGTATTTT. It translates to CASSQDREGSPNTQYF.

In this sample, this clone turned up a few times. The chain carries TRBV6-2 or TRBV6-3 and TRBJ1-5; TRBD1 aligns across 7 bases. From germline, CDR1 is MNHEY and CDR2 SVGEGT. CDR3 size: 15 residues. J gave up 4 bases and V 0 bases, and 3 bases lay outside the gene matches. The CDR3 DNA reads TGTGCCAGCAGTTACTCGGGACAGTCAAATCAGCCCCAGCATTTT. It specifies CASSYSGQSNQPQHF.

The rearrangement links TRBV4-3 to TRBJ1-2; D ambiguous. V lost 5 bases and J lost 8, with 24 bases in between. CDR1 and CDR2 (germline): LGHNA, YSLEER. This CDR3 contains 16 residues. The CDR3 DNA reads as TGCGCCAGCAGCATAAGTGGCACTCCCGGGATTAGGGGCTACACCTTC. Translating it yields CASSISGTPGIRGYTF.